The 10 T cell receptor beta chains below were found in one sample sequenced in a study of T cell changes during pregnancy in multiple sclerosis. The method was immunoSEQ multiplex PCR; TCRdb's version includes in-frame clones alone and lacks a portion of them. Among approximately 50,000 clones, 92% were seen once, and the ten largest hold less than 0.65%. Sequencing was performed on CD4+ T cells from peripheral blood mononuclear cells, taken after pregnancy. The receptor set was obtained from a female donor with multiple sclerosis, enrolled in a pregnancy study.

The V gene is TRBV7-2, the J gene TRBJ2-1, with a tentative D call TRBD2 (6 bases). V was trimmed by 1 base and J by 6 bases, leaving 13 bases between them. This CDR3 is 15 amino acids long. CDR1 is SGHTA and CDR2 is FQGNSA in the germline V gene. The CDR3 DNA reads as TGTGCCAGCAGCTTAGTGGGAGGTTCGGTCAATGAGCAGTTCTTC. The encoded protein is CASSLVGGSVNEQFF.

Points on this clone: Distinct nucleotide sequences in the sample also encode this CDR3. The DNA of the CDR3 is TGTGCCAGCAGCTTAGGACTAGCGGGATCCTACGAGCAGTACTTC. This encodes CASSLGLAGSYEQYF. This rearrangement joins TRBV11-2 to TRBJ2-7; the match to TRBD2 covers 11 bases. CDR1 is SGHAT and CDR2 is FQNNGV in the germline V gene. Trimming at V came to 1 base and at J to 1 base, leaving 0 bases not matched to a gene. This CDR3 is 15 amino acids long.

The chain uses TRBV25-1 and TRBJ1-4; D not certain. The CDR3 is 15 amino acids. Per the germline V gene, CDR1 is MGHDK and CDR2 is SYGVNS. Trimming pared 5 bases from V and 4 bases from J, leaving 14 bases between. In DNA form, the CDR3 reads TGTGCCAGCAGTATCCCGGGTCTCCTTAATGAAAAACTGTTTTTT. Its protein is CASSIPGLLNEKLFF.

J is TRBJ2-3 and V is TRBV9; tentatively, D is TRBD2 (5 bases). CDR1 SGDLS and CDR2 YYNGEE come from the germline V gene. CDR3 size: 17 residues. V was shortened by 4 bases and J by 2 bases, with 20 bases between the two germline ends. The CDR3 nucleotides read TGTGCCAGCAGCCCGGAGGTCCTCTGGCGGCCCACAGATACGCAGTATTTT. Protein sequence: CASSPEVLWRPTDTQYF.

The chain uses TRBV6-4 and TRBJ1-1; tentatively, D is TRBD1 (6 bases). V shed 9 bases and J shed 6 bases, with 8 bases lying between them. Looked up from germline, CDR1 is MRHNA and CDR2 is SNTAGT. This CDR3 has 10 residues. This CDR3 reads CARDSSEAFF. The CDR3 DNA is TGTGCCAGGGACAGCTCTGAAGCTTTCTTT.

This chain uses TRBV4-1 with TRBJ2-7, with 9 bases fitting TRBD1. With 4 bases clipped from V and 6 bases from J, the junction kept 7 bases outside the gene matches. The germline V gene has CDR1 MGHRA and CDR2 YSYEKL. The CDR3 runs 14 residues. The CDR3 loop is CASSLRTGVSEQYF. In nucleotides, the CDR3 is TGCGCCAGCAGCCTACGGACAGGGGTCTCCGAGCAGTACTTC.

The rearrangement joins TRBV5-1 to TRBJ2-1; 9 nucleotides align to TRBD1. Losses at the gene ends were 0 bases for V and 10 bases for J; bases not matched to a gene: 8. The CDR3 has 15 residues. Germline V gives CDR1 SGHRS, CDR2 YFSETQ. Here the CDR3 DNA reads TGCGCCAGCAGCTTGGAGGGACAGGGAGGGAGGGAGCAGTTCTTC. It codes for CASSLEGQGGREQFF.

This chain joins TRBV6-4 and TRBJ1-1; 7 positions agree with TRBD1. From germline, CDR1 is MRHNA and CDR2 SNTAGT. The CDR3 totals 16 residues. Trimming cost V 0 bases and J 3 bases; bases outside gene matches: 7. This CDR3 is CASSDSRQGWDTEAFF. CDR3 nucleotide sequence: TGTGCCAGCAGTGACTCGAGACAGGGATGGGACACTGAAGCTTTCTTT.

The V and J genes are TRBV7-9 and TRBJ1-4, with a possible D match to TRBD1 (5 bases). CDR1 and CDR2 (germline): SEHNR, FQNEAQ (reference sequence). The CDR3 has 13 amino acids. V was pared by 5 bases and J by 7 bases, with 11 bases between. The CDR3 DNA follows: TGTGCCAGCAGCCTGGTCAGGGTTGAAAAACTGTTTTTT. Protein: CASSLVRVEKLFF.

This clone was counted a single time. The chain employs TRBV7-2 and TRBJ2-2; possibly TRBD1 for D (6 bases). The CDR3 covers 14 residues. Germline CDR1 and CDR2: SGHTA and FQGNSA. Trimming left V 5 bases short and J 4 bases short, with 11 bases between. CDR3 DNA sequence: TGTGCCAGCAGCACTACAGGGCGCACCGGGGAGCTGTTTTTT. This translates into CASSTTGRTGELFF.